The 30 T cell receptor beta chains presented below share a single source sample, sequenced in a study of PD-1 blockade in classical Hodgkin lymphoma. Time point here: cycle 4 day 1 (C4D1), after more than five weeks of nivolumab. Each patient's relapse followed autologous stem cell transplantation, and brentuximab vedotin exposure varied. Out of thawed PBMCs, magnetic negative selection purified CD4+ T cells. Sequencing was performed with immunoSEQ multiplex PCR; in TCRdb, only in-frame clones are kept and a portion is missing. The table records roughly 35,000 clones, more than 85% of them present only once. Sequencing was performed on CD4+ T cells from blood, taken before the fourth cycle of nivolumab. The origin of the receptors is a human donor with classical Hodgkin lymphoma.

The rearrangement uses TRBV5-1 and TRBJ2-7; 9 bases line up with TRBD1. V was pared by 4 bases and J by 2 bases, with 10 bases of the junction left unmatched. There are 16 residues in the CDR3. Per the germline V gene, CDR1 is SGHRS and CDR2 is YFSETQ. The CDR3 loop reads CASSTGERQGAYEQYF. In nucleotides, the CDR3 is TGCGCCAGCAGCACTGGAGAGCGACAGGGGGCCTACGAGCAGTACTTC.

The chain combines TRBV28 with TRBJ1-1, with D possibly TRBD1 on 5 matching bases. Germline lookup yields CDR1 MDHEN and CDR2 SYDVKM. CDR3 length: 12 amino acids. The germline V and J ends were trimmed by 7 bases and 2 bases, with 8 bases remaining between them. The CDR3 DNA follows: TGTGCCAGCACAGGGCCAAACACTGAAGCTTTCTTT. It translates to CASTGPNTEAFF.

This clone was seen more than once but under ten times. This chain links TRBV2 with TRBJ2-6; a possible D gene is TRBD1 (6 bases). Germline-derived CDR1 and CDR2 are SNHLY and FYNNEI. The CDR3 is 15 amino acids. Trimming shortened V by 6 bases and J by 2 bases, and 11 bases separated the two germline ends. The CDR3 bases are TGTGCCAGCAGGTACCAGGGGACTGGGGCCAACGTCCTGACTTTC. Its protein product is CASRYQGTGANVLTF.

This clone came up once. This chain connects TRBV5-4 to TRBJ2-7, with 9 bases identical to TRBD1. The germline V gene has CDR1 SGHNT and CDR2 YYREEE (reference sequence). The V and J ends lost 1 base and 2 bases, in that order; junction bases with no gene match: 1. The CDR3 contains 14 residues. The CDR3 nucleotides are TGTGCCAGCAGCTTGTGGACAGGGGCCTACGAGCAGTACTTC. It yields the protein CASSLWTGAYEQYF.

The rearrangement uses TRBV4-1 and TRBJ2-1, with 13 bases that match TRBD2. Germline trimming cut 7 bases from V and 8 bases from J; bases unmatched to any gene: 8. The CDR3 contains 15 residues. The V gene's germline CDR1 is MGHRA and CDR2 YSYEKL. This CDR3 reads CASIRGLAGVDEQFF. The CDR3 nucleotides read TGCGCCAGCATCCGCGGACTAGCGGGAGTAGATGAGCAGTTCTTC.

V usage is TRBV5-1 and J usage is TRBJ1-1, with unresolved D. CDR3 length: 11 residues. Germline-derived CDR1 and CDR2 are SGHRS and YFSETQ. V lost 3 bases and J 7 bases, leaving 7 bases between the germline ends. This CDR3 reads CASSSALEAFF. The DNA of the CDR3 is TGCGCCAGCAGCTCCGCCCTTGAAGCTTTCTTT.

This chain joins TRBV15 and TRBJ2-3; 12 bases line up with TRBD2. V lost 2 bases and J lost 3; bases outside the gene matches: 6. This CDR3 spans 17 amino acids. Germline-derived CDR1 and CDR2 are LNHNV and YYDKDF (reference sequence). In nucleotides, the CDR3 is TGTGCCACCAGCAGACTCCGGACTAGCGGGACAACAGATACGCAGTATTTT. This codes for CATSRLRTSGTTDTQYF.

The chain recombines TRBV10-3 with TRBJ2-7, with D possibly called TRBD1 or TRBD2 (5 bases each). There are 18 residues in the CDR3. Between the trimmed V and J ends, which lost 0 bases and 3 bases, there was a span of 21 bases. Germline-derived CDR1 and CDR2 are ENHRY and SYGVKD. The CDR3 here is CAISESSLPRDENYEQYF. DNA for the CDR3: TGTGCCATCAGTGAGTCGTCGTTGCCCCGGGACGAGAACTACGAGCAGTACTTC.

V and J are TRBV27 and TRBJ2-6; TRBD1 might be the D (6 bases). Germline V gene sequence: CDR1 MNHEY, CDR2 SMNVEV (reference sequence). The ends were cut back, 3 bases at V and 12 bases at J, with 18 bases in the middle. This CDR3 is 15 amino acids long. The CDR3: CASSLNPGHPIVLTF. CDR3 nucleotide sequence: TGTGCCAGCAGTTTGAATCCGGGACATCCTATCGTCCTGACTTTC.

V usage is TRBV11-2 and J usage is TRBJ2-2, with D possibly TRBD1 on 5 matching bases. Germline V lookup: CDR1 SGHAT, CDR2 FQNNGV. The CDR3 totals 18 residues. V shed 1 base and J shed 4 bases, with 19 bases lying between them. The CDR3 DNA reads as TGTGCCAGCAGCTTAGCTTCCCCCCGGCAGGGTTTCACCGGGGAGCTGTTTTTT. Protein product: CASSLASPRQGFTGELFF.

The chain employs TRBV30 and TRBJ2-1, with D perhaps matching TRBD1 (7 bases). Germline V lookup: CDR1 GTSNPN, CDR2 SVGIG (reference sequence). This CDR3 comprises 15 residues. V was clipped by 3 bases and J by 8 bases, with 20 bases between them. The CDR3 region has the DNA TGTGCCTGGAGAGGCGGGCATGGAGGGGGCGATGAGCAGTTCTTC. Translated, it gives CAWRGGHGGGDEQFF.

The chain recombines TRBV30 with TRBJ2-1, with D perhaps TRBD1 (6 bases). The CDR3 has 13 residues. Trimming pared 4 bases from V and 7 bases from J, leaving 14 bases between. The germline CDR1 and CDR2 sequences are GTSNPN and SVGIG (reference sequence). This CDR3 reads CAWNQGQSNEQFF. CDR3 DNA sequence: TGTGCCTGGAATCAAGGACAGTCGAATGAGCAGTTCTTC.

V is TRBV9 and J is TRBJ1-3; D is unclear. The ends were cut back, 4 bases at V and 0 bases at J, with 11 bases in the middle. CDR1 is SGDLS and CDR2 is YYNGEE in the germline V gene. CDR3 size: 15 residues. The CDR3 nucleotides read TGTGCCAGCAGCTCACTCGGGAGCTCTGGAAACACCATATATTTT. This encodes CASSSLGSSGNTIYF. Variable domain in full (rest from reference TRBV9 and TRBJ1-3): DSGVTQTPKHLITATGQRVTLRCSPRSGDLSVYWYQQSLDQGLQFLIQYYNGEERAKGNILERFSAQQFPDLHSELNLSSLELGDSALYFCASSSLGSSGNTIYFGEGSWLTVV.

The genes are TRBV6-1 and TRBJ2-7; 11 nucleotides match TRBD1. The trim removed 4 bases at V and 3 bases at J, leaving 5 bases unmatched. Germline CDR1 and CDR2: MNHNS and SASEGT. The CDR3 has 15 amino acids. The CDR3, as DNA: TGTGCCAGCAGTGGGGGACAGGGGGGGCTCTACGAGCAGTACTTC. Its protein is CASSGGQGGLYEQYF.

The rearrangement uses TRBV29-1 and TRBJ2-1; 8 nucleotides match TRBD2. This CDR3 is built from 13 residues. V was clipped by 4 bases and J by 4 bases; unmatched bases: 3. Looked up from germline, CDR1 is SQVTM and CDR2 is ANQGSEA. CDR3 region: CSVAGGLYNEQFF. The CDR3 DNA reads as TGCAGCGTTGCGGGAGGGCTTTACAATGAGCAGTTCTTC.

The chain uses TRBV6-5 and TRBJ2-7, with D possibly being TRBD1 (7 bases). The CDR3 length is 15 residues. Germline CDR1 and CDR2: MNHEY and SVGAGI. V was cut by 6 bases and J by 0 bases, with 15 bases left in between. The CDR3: CASSLGGTASYEQYF. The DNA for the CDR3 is TGTGCCAGCAGCTTAGGCGGGACAGCCTCCTACGAGCAGTACTTC.

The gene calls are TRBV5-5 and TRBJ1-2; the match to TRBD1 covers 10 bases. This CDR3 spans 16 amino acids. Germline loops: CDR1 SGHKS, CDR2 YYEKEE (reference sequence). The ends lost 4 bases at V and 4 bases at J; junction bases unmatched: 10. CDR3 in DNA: TGTGCCAGCAGCGAGAGACAGGGGGCGGCCTCCTATGGCTACACCTTC. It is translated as CASSERQGAASYGYTF.

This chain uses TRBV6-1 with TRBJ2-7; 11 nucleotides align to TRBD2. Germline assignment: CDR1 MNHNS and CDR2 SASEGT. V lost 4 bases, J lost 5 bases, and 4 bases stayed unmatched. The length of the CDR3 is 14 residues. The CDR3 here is CASSVLAGVHEQYF. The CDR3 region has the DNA TGTGCCAGCAGTGTACTAGCGGGAGTCCACGAGCAGTACTTC.

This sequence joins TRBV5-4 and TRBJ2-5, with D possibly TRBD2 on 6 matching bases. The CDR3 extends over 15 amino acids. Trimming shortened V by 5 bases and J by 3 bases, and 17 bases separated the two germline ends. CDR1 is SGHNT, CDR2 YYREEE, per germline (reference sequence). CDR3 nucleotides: TGTGCCAGCAGGATGGGCGGGGACGCAAAAGAGACCCAGTACTTC. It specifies CASRMGGDAKETQYF.

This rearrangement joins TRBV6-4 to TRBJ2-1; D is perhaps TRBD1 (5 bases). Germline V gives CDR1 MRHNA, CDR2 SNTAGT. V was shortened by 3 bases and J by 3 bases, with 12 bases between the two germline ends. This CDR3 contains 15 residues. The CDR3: CASSEDNQNYNEQFF. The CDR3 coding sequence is TGTGCCAGCAGTGAGGACAACCAAAACTACAATGAGCAGTTCTTC.

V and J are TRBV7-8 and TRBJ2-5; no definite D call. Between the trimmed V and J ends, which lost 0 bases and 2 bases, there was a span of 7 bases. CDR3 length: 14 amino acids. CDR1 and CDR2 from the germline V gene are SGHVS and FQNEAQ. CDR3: CASSLAHQQETQYF. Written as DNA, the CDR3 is TGTGCCAGCAGCTTAGCACACCAACAAGAGACCCAGTACTTC.

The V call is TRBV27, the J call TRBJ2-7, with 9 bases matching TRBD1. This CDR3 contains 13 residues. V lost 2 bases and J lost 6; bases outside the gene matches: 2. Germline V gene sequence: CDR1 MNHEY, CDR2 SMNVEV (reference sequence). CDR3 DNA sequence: TGTGCCAGCAGTTTAAACAGGGGGCGCGAGCAGTACTTC. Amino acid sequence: CASSLNRGREQYF.

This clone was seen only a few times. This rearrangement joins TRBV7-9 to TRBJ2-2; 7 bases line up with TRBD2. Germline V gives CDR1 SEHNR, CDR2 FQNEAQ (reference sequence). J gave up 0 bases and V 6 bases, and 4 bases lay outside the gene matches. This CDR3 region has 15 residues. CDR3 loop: CASSSGTTNTGELFF. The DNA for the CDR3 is TGTGCCAGCAGTTCCGGGACTACGAACACCGGGGAGCTGTTTTTT.

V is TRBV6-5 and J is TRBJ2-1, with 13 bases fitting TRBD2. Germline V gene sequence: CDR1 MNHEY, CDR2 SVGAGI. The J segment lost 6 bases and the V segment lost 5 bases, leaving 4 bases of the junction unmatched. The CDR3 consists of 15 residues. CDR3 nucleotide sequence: TGTGCCAGCAGTCCCCGACTAGCGGGGGGCAATGAGCAGTTCTTC. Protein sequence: CASSPRLAGGNEQFF.

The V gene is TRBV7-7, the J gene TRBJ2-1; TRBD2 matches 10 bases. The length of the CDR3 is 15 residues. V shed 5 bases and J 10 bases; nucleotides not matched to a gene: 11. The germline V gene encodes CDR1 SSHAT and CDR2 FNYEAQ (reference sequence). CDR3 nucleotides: TGTGCCAGCAGCCTGGGACTAGCGACACTGGAGGAGCAGTTCTTC. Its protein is CASSLGLATLEEQFF.

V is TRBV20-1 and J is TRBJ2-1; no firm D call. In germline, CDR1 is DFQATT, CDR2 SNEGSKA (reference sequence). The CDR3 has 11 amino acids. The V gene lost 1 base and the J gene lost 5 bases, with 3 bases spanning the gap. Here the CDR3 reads CSARGDNEQFF. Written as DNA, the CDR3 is TGCAGTGCTAGAGGGGACAATGAGCAGTTCTTC.

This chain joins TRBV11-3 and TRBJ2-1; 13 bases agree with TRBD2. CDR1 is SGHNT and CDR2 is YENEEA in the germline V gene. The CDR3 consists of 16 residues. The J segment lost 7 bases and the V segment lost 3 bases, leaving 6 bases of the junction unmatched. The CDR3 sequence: CASSLELAGGGNEQFF. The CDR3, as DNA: TGTGCCAGCAGCTTGGAACTAGCGGGAGGGGGGAATGAGCAGTTCTTC.

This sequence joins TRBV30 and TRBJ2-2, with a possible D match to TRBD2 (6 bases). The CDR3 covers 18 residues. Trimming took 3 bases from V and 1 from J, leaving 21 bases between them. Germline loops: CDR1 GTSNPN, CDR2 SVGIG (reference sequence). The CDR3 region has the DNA TGTGCCTGGAGAATGTTGCGTCGTCTAGCGAAGAACACCGGGGAGCTGTTTTTT. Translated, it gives CAWRMLRRLAKNTGELFF.

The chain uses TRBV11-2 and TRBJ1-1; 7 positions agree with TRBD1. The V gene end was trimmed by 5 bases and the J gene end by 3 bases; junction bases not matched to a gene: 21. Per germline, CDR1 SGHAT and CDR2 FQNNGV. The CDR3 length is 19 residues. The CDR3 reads CASSLRPDTYRGEDTEAFF. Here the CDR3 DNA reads TGTGCCAGCAGCCTAAGACCCGACACCTACAGGGGCGAGGACACTGAAGCTTTCTTT.

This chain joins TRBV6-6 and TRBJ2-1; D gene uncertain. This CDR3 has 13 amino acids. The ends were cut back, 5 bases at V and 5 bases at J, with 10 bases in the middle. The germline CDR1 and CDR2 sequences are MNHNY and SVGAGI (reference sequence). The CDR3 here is CASSPRVHNEQFF. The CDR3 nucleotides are TGTGCCAGCAGTCCCCGGGTCCACAATGAGCAGTTCTTC.